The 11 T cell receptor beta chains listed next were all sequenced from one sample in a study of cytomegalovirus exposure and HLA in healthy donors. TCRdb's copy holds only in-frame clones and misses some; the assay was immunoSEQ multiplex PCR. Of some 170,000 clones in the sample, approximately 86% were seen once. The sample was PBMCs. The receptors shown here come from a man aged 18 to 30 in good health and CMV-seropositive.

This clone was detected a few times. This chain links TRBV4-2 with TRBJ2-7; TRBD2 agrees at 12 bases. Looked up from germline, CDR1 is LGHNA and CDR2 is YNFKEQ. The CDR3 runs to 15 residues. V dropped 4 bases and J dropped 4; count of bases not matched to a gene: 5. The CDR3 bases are TGTGCCAGCAGCCGAGGGACTAGCGGGTCGTACGAGCAGTACTTC. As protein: CASSRGTSGSYEQYF.

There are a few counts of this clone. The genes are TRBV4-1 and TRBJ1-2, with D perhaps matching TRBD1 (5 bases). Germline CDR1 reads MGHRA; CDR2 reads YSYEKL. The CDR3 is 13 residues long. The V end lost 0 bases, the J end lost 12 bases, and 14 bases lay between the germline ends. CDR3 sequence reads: CASSQEGQPGDTF. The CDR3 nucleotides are TGCGCCAGCAGCCAAGAGGGGCAGCCGGGGGACACCTTC.

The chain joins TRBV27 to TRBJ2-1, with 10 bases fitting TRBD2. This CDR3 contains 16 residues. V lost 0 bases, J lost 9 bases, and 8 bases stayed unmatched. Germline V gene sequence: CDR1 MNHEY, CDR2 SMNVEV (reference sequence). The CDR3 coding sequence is TGTGCCAGCAGTTTATCAAGCGGGAGGGCCGTGAGTGAGCAGTTCTTC. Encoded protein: CASSLSSGRAVSEQFF.

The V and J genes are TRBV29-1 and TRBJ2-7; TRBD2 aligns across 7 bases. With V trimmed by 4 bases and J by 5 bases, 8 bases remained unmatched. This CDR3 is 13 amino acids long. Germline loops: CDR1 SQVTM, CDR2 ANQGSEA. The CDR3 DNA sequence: TGCAGCGTTGGGGGAGGGACCAGCCACGAGCAGTACTTC. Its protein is CSVGGGTSHEQYF.

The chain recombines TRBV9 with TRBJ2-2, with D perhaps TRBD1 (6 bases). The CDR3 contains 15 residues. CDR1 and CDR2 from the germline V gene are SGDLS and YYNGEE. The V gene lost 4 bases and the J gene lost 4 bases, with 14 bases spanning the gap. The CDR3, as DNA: TGTGCCAGCAGCCCAAGGACAGAACGCACCGGGGAGCTGTTTTTT. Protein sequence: CASSPRTERTGELFF.

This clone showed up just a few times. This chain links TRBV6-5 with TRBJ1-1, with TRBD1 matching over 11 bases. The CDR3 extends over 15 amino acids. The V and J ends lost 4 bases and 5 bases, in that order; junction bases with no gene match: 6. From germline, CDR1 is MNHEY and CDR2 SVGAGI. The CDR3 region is CASSFWDRGDTEAFF. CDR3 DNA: TGTGCCAGCAGTTTCTGGGACAGGGGGGATACTGAAGCTTTCTTT.

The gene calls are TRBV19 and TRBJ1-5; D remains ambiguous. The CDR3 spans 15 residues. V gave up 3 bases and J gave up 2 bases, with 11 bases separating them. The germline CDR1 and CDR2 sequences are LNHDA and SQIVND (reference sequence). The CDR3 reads CASSIEEGGNQPQHF. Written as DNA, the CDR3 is TGTGCCAGTAGTATCGAGGAGGGAGGCAATCAGCCCCAGCATTTT.

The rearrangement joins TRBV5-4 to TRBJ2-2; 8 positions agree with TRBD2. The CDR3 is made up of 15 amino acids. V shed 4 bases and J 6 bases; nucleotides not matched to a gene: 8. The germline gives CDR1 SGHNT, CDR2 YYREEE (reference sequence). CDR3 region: CASSPPGGRPGELFF. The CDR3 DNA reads TGTGCCAGCAGCCCGCCGGGGGGGCGTCCCGGGGAGCTGTTTTTT.

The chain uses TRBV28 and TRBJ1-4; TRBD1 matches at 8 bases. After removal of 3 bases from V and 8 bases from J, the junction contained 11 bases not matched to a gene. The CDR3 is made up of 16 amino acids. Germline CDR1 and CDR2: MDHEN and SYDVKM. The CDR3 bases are TGTGCCAGCAGTTTTCCCCGGACAGGGAATCGGGAAAAACTGTTTTTT. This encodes CASSFPRTGNREKLFF.

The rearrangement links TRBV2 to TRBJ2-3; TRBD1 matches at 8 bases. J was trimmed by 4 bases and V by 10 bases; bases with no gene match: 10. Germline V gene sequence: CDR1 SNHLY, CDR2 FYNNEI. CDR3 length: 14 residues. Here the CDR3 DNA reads TGTGCCAAGCGGCCGGACAGGGATCCAGATACGCAGTATTTT. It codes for CAKRPDRDPDTQYF.

The CDR3 loop is CASSRVSNQPQHF. CDR3 sequence (DNA): TGTGCCAGTAGTCGGGTCAGCAATCAGCCCCAGCATTTT. The V and J genes are TRBV19 and TRBJ1-5; D call uncertain. Germline CDR1 LNHDA, CDR2 SQIVND (reference sequence). Trimming removed 5 bases at V and 1 base at J, with 6 bases between. The CDR3 sequence is 13 residues long.